This T cell receptor (beta chain) was profiled in a study of cytomegalovirus exposure and HLA in healthy donors. Whole-study context: A subsequent analysis reported that the roughly 120 validation repertoires were produced on the same platform that had also been used for the approximately 700 first-cohort repertoires. Whole-study findings and limits: Later, an analysis found that TCR clusters from the first cohort tended to co-occur in the roughly 110 validation repertoires. CMV antigen specificity was confirmed in vitro for a few CMV-associated chains. The majority of TCR sequences were rare, yet some public TCRs appeared in many donors.

In regard to this clone: What it recognizes is unknown.

Deletions cut 4 bases from V and 0 bases from J, with 10 bases between. CDR3 length equals 14 residues. The germline V gene encodes CDR1 SGHAT and CDR2 FQNNGV. Assay: immunoSEQ multiplex PCR; the TCRdb copy retains only in-frame clones and omits some. The data contain about 140,000 clones, about nine tenths of them singletons. The source of this sequence is a young man in good health and CMV-seronegative. The chain couples TRBV11-2 to TRBJ2-7; weak D call: TRBD2 (5 bases). The sequencing sample was made of PBMCs. This CDR3 is CASSSPSGSYEQYF. The CDR3 DNA reads TGTGCCAGCAGCTCCCCCAGCGGCTCCTACGAGCAGTACTTC.